This TCR beta chain was recorded in a study of blood T cell repertoires in COVID-19. Across the whole study: The study drew acute and convalescent COVID-19 samples from the United States, Italy and Spain. The analysed material was cDNA or gDNA that came from T cells, B-cell-depleted T cells, or PBMCs.

Germline values: CDR1 LNHDA, CDR2 SQIVND (reference sequence). This CDR3 spans 17 amino acids. Between the trimmed V and J ends, which lost 1 base and 0 bases, there was a span of 13 bases. This clone was seen only once. As processed by the authors: Reference gene primer amplification gave nucleated cell count estimates. Clones were sequenced by immunoSEQ multiplex PCR, and TCRdb holds only the in-frame ones, with some missing. From that table come the V and J calls and clone size; the DNA was used to work out D and trimming. Of fewer than 250,000 clones in the sample, about 89% were seen once. The receptor was derived from a woman aged 60-75 years who had recovered from COVID-19. What was sequenced was peripheral blood. The chain recombines TRBV19 with TRBJ2-1; D might be TRBD1 (6 bases). This chain's CDR3 is CASSIGGGPSSYNEQFF. The CDR3 DNA reads TGTGCCAGTAGTATAGGTGGGGGCCCAAGCTCCTACAATGAGCAGTTCTTC. Complete variable domain (other parts from reference TRBV19 and TRBJ2-1): DGGITQSPKYLFRKEGQNVTLSCEQNLNHDAMYWYRQDPGQGLRLIYYSQIVNDFQKGDIAEGYSVSREKKESFPLTVTSAQKNPTAFYLCASSIGGGPSSYNEQFFGPGTRLTVL.